A single sample is the source of the 10 T cell receptor beta chains below, sequenced in a study of blood T cell repertoires in COVID-19. TCRdb's copy holds only in-frame clones and misses some; the assay was immunoSEQ multiplex PCR. The top ten hold 5% to 7.5% of the sample, which has about 320,000 clones, about 90% seen once. Specimen: peripheral blood. All receptors come from a young man who had recovered from COVID-19.

The V call is TRBV19, the J call TRBJ2-1; maybe TRBD2 (5 bases). Looked up from germline, CDR1 is LNHDA and CDR2 is SQIVND (reference sequence). Deletions cut 5 bases from V and 7 bases from J, with 12 bases between. The CDR3 totals 13 residues. The CDR3 nucleotides read TGTGCCAGTAGTCCCCTAGCAGAGAATGAGCAGTTCTTC. Translation: CASSPLAENEQFF.

The chain carries TRBV10-3 and TRBJ1-2; 7 bases are a match to TRBD1. Losses at the gene ends were 8 bases for V and 7 bases for J; bases not matched to a gene: 4. The CDR3 sequence is 11 residues long. Germline CDR1 reads ENHRY; CDR2 reads SYGVKD. CDR3 coding DNA: TGTGCCATCTGGGACAGCGGTGGCTACACCTTC. Protein product: CAIWDSGGYTF.

The V gene is TRBV7-9, the J gene TRBJ1-1; perhaps TRBD1 as D (5 bases). The length of the CDR3 is 12 residues. V was shortened by 5 bases and J by 7 bases, with 11 bases between the two germline ends. CDR1 is SEHNR, CDR2 FQNEAQ, per germline (reference sequence). The DNA of the CDR3 is TGTGCCAGCAGCCCCTGGGGCTTTGAAGCTTTCTTT. Protein product: CASSPWGFEAFF.

This chain joins TRBV27 and TRBJ1-1; D gene unclear. Trimming stripped 0 bases from V and 7 bases from J, with 9 bases between. The CDR3 has 13 amino acids. Germline V CDR1 and CDR2: MNHEY, SMNVEV (reference sequence). CDR3: CASSLSGRGEAFF. The DNA of the CDR3 is TGTGCCAGCAGTTTATCGGGCCGGGGTGAAGCTTTCTTT.

J is TRBJ2-3 and V is TRBV6-4; the match to TRBD2 covers 15 bases. CDR1 and CDR2 (germline): MRHNA, SNTAGT. CDR3 size: 17 residues. V gave up 3 bases and J gave up 2 bases; unmatched junction bases: 3. The CDR3 nucleotides read TGTGCCAGCAGTGAAAGGACTAGCGGGGGGGCCACAGATACGCAGTATTTT. Protein sequence: CASSERTSGGATDTQYF.

This clone was detected only once. The chain carries TRBV4-1 and TRBJ1-4; no clear D. Trimming pared 1 base from V and 0 bases from J, leaving 9 bases between. Germline assignment: CDR1 MGHRA and CDR2 YSYEKL. CDR3 size: 16 residues. Written as DNA, the CDR3 is TGCGCCAGCAGCCAAGCTGCGGCACCAACTAATGAAAAACTGTTTTTT. Translated, it gives CASSQAAAPTNEKLFF.

As concerns this clone: The sample holds other DNA sequences that translate to the same CDR3. The rearrangement links TRBV27 to TRBJ1-2, with 9 nucleotides matching TRBD1. V lost 9 bases to trimming and J lost 6 bases; unmatched junction nucleotides: 8. This CDR3 is built from 13 residues. Germline loops: CDR1 MNHEY, CDR2 SMNVEV (reference sequence). This chain's CDR3 is CASRPGQGDGYTF. The CDR3 coding sequence is TGTGCCAGTCGTCCGGGACAGGGTGATGGCTACACCTTC.

The chain couples TRBV29-1 to TRBJ2-6; TRBD2 might be the D (5 bases). V was clipped by 4 bases and J by 3 bases, with 16 bases between them. CDR3 length: 16 amino acids. Per germline, CDR1 SQVTM and CDR2 ANQGSEA. CDR3 in DNA: TGCAGCGTTGTACTTCCAGCCCGGGATGGGGCCAACGTCCTGACTTTC. The encoded protein is CSVVLPARDGANVLTF.

The genes are TRBV4-1 and TRBJ1-1; D unclear. Deletions cut 7 bases from V and 2 bases from J, with 23 bases between. CDR1 MGHRA and CDR2 YSYEKL come from the germline V gene. The CDR3 has 17 amino acids. The CDR3 DNA reads as TGCGCCAGCACGTCCGGACTCTCGAGATTAGGTAACACTGAAGCTTTCTTT. Translation gives CASTSGLSRLGNTEAFF.

V is TRBV7-2 and J is TRBJ2-7; TRBD1 matches 9 bases. CDR1 is SGHTA, CDR2 FQGNSA, per germline. After removal of 1 base from V and 3 bases from J, the junction contained 7 bases not matched to a gene. The CDR3 has 16 residues. The CDR3 is CASSLGRGQGVYEQYF. In DNA, the CDR3 is TGTGCCAGCAGCTTAGGGCGGGGACAGGGAGTCTACGAGCAGTACTTC.